This TCR beta chain was obtained from a study of shared clonotypes between healthy human individuals. Whole-study results and caveats: The diversity represented, both genetic and in exposure history, was limited by few donors.

Replicate PCRs run on unsorted PBMC used around 0.3 ug DNA, which was 30,000 to 35,000 T cell genomes. This table comes from immunoSEQ multiplex PCR, and its TCRdb copy is limited to in-frame clones, with some not included. The data show about 560,000 clones, just over 75% seen once. On this clone: Its antigen is unknown.

There are 12 residues in the CDR3. CDR1 SGHVS and CDR2 FNYEAQ come from the germline V gene. V lost 1 base and J 13 bases, leaving 13 bases between the germline ends. The receptor's source is a woman aged 40 to 49 in good health. Some clones in this sample may be carry-over from other donors' samples. This sequence joins TRBV7-6 and TRBJ1-1; D gene unclear. The sample consisted of PBMCs. CDR3 sequence reads: CASSLGIHGLFF. CDR3 coding DNA: TGTGCCAGCAGCTTAGGAATACACGGACTTTTCTTT.